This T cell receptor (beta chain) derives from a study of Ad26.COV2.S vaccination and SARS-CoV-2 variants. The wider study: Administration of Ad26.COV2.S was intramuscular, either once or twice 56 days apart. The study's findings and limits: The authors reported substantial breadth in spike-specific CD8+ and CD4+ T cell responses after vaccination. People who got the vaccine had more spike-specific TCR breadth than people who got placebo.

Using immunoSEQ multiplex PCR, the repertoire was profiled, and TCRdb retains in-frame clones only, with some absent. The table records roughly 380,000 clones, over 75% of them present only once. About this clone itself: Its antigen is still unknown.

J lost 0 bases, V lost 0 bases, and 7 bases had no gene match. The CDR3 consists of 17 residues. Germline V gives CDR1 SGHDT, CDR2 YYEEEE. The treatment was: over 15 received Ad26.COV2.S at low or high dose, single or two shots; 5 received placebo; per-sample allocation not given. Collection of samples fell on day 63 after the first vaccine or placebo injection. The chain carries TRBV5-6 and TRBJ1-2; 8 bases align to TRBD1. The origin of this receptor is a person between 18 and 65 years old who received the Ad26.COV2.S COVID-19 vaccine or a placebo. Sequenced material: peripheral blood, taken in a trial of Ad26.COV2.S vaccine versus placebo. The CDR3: CASSLESGGLANYGYTF. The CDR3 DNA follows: TGTGCCAGCAGCTTGGAGTCAGGGGGCCTAGCTAACTATGGCTACACCTTC.